Listed below are T cell receptor beta chains from one sample, sequenced in a study of T cell changes during pregnancy in multiple sclerosis. Assay used: immunoSEQ multiplex PCR; TCRdb lists only in-frame clones, some missing. This table holds around 130,000 clones, roughly 95% found once. The sample was peripheral blood, taken after pregnancy. These receptors were taken from a female donor with multiple sclerosis, enrolled in a pregnancy study. Each CDR3 is given with its conserved first and last residue. D genes are given only for firm matches. Part of the rows lack a size; the others show once, few, many or a class for expanded clones.

size: -
V: TRBV5-6
J: TRBJ2-7
D: -
CDR3: CASSLNPGSYEQYF
DNA: TGTGCCAGCAGCTTGAATCCGGGAAGCTACGAGCAGTACTTC

size: -
V: TRBV19
J: TRBJ1-5
D: -
CDR3: CASNAADGGQPQHF
DNA: TGTGCCAGTAATGCGGCAGACGGTGGACAGCCCCAGCATTTT

size: -
V: TRBV7-6
J: TRBJ1-3
D: TRBD1
CDR3: CASSLKGAFSGNTIYF
DNA: TGTGCCAGCAGCTTAAAGGGGGCCTTCTCTGGAAACACCATATATTTT

size: -
V: TRBV4-3
J: TRBJ2-2
D: -
CDR3: CASSQDLGRNTGELFF
DNA: TGCGCCAGCAGCCAAGATCTCGGGAGAAACACCGGGGAGCTGTTTTTT

size: -
V: TRBV7-9
J: TRBJ2-1
D: TRBD2
CDR3: CASSAPGGEQFF
DNA: TGTGCCAGCAGTGCCCCGGGGGGGGAGCAGTTCTTC

size: -
V: TRBV28
J: TRBJ2-1
D: TRBD2
CDR3: CASSLWGTSGRLYNEQFF
DNA: TGTGCCAGCAGTTTATGGGGGACTAGCGGGAGACTCTACAATGAGCAGTTCTTC

size: -
V: TRBV4-1
J: TRBJ2-3
D: -
CDR3: CASSRLASASSTDTQYF
DNA: TGCGCCAGCAGCCGCCTTGCTAGCGCATCTAGCACAGATACGCAGTATTTT

size: -
V: TRBV18
J: TRBJ1-1
D: -
CDR3: CASSPRVDNTEAFF
DNA: TGTGCCAGCTCACCCCGGGTGGATAACACTGAAGCTTTCTTT

size: -
V: TRBV19
J: TRBJ2-3
D: TRBD2
CDR3: CASSSPAGGALTDTQYF
DNA: TGTGCCAGTAGTAGCCCAGCGGGAGGCGCCCTCACAGATACGCAGTATTTT

size: few
V: TRBV15
J: TRBJ1-1
D: -
CDR3: CATSRVYGVENTEAFF
DNA: TGTGCCACCAGCAGAGTGTACGGGGTAGAGAACACTGAAGCTTTCTTT

size: -
V: TRBV5-6
J: TRBJ2-3
D: TRBD2
CDR3: CASSSPRGGRTDTQYF
DNA: TGTGCCAGCAGCTCCCCCCGCGGGGGAAGGACAGATACGCAGTATTTT

size: -
V: TRBV30
J: TRBJ1-2
D: -
CDR3: CAWSRQSHGYTF
DNA: TGTGCCTGGAGCAGACAGTCTCATGGCTACACCTTC

size: -
V: TRBV7-8
J: TRBJ1-1
D: -
CDR3: CASSLALRTEAEAFF
DNA: TGTGCCAGCAGCTTAGCGCTTAGGACAGAGGCTGAAGCTTTCTTT

size: -
V: TRBV28
J: TRBJ1-4
D: -
CDR3: CASSITQGGGEKLFF
DNA: TGTGCCAGCAGTATCACACAGGGTGGGGGAGAAAAACTGTTTTTT

size: once
V: TRBV7-6
J: TRBJ2-7
D: TRBD2
CDR3: CASSPTSGIYEQYF
DNA: TGTGCCAGCAGCCCGACTAGCGGGATATACGAGCAGTACTTC

size: -
V: TRBV2
J: TRBJ2-7
D: TRBD2
CDR3: CASKTQREGRYEQYF
DNA: TGTGCCAGCAAAACCCAGCGGGAGGGCAGGTACGAGCAGTACTTC

size: few
V: TRBV18
J: TRBJ1-5
D: TRBD1
CDR3: CASSPTGDQPQHF
DNA: TGTGCCAGCTCACCTACAGGGGATCAGCCCCAGCATTTT

size: -
V: TRBV19
J: TRBJ2-1
D: TRBD2
CDR3: CASSIGLAGRGYNEQFF
DNA: TGTGCCAGTAGTATAGGCCTAGCGGGAAGGGGCTACAATGAGCAGTTCTTC